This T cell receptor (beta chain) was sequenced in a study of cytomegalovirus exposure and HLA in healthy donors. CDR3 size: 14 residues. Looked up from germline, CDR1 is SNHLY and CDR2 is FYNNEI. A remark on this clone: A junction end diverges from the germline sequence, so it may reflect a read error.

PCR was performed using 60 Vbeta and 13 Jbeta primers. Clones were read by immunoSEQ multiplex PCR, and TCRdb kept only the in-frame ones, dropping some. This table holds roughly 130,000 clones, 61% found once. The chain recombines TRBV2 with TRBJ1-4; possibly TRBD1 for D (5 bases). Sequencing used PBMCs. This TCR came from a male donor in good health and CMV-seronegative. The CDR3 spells CASGDGDSNEKLFF. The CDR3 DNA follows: TGTGCCAGCGGTGACGGGGACTCTAATGAAAAACTGTTTTTT. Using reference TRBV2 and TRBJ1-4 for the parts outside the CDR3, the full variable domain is EPEVTQTPSHQVTQMGQEVILRCVPISNHLYFYWYRQILGQKVEFLVSFYNNEISEKSEIFDDQFSVERPDGSNFTLKIRSTKLEDSAMYFCASGDGDSNEKLFFGSGTQLSVL.